The 2 T cell receptor beta chains presented below share a single source sample, sequenced in a study of shared clonotypes between healthy human individuals. Sequencing used immunoSEQ multiplex PCR; TCRdb keeps in-frame clones, though not all of them. The sample yields roughly 2.4 million clones, roughly 95% seen once. The sequencing input was naive CD4+ T cells sorted from blood. Subset noted: CD45RA+ positively selected. The receptor source for this set is a man between 18 and 35 years old in good health.

The V and J genes are TRBV7-2 and TRBJ2-7; D is perhaps TRBD2 (5 bases). V lost 6 bases and J 0 bases, leaving 9 bases between the germline ends. This CDR3 has 13 amino acids. The germline CDR1 and CDR2 sequences are SGHTA and FQGNSA. CDR3 bases: TGTGCCAGCAGGAGAGCGGCCTCCTACGAGCAGTACTTC. Amino acids: CASRRAASYEQYF. Variable domain in full (rest from reference TRBV7-2 and TRBJ2-7): GAGVSQSPSNKVTEKGKDVELRCDPISGHTALYWYRQSLGQGLEFLIYFQGNSAPDKSGLPSDRFSAERTGGSVSTLTIQRTQQEDSAVYLCASRRAASYEQYFGPGTRLTVT.

In regard to this clone: Distinct nucleotide sequences in the sample also encode this CDR3. The chain joins TRBV6-1 to TRBJ1-6; the D is unclear. Trimming stripped 0 bases from V and 7 bases from J, with 4 bases between. The CDR3 runs to 13 residues. Germline V gene sequence: CDR1 MNHNS, CDR2 SASEGT. Here the CDR3 DNA reads TGTGCCAGCAGTGAAGCTGGGAATTCACCCCTCCACTTT. It codes for CASSEAGNSPLHF.